The clone carrying this TCR beta chain was detected many times. Its target is unknown. As the template, RNA transcripts were used to amplify TCR beta CDR3 regions. A first-round RT-PCR used HTBI primers, followed by a second-round multiplex PCR. MiXCR was run by TCRdb on the multiplex PCR reads, yielding one entry per CDR3 protein. This table has 150,000 to 200,000 distinct CDR3 sequences, roughly 36% appearing once. The sample is drawn from a study of Graves' ophthalmopathy and Graves' hyperthyroidism. Study background: Blood was drawn at initial diagnosis, before any treatment. Study results and caveats: Ophthalmopathy progression cases were predicted by the model with about 70% sensitivity and less than 85% specificity. In blood appeared most of the expanded thyroid clonotypes whose frequency exceeded 0.001.

Other autoimmune diseases, uncontrolled infections, pregnancy and lactation each led to patient exclusion. The receptor's source is a young man with Graves' ophthalmopathy. Sequencing used peripheral blood.

CDR3 DNA sequence: TGTGCCAGCAGTCAGGGGACCGGGGAGCTGTTTTTT. This gives the protein CASSQGTGELFF. This rearrangement joins TRBV12-3 or TRBV12-4 to TRBJ2-2, with a tentative D call TRBD1 (6 bases). This CDR3 has 12 residues. V was clipped by 5 bases and J by 5 bases, with 6 bases between them.